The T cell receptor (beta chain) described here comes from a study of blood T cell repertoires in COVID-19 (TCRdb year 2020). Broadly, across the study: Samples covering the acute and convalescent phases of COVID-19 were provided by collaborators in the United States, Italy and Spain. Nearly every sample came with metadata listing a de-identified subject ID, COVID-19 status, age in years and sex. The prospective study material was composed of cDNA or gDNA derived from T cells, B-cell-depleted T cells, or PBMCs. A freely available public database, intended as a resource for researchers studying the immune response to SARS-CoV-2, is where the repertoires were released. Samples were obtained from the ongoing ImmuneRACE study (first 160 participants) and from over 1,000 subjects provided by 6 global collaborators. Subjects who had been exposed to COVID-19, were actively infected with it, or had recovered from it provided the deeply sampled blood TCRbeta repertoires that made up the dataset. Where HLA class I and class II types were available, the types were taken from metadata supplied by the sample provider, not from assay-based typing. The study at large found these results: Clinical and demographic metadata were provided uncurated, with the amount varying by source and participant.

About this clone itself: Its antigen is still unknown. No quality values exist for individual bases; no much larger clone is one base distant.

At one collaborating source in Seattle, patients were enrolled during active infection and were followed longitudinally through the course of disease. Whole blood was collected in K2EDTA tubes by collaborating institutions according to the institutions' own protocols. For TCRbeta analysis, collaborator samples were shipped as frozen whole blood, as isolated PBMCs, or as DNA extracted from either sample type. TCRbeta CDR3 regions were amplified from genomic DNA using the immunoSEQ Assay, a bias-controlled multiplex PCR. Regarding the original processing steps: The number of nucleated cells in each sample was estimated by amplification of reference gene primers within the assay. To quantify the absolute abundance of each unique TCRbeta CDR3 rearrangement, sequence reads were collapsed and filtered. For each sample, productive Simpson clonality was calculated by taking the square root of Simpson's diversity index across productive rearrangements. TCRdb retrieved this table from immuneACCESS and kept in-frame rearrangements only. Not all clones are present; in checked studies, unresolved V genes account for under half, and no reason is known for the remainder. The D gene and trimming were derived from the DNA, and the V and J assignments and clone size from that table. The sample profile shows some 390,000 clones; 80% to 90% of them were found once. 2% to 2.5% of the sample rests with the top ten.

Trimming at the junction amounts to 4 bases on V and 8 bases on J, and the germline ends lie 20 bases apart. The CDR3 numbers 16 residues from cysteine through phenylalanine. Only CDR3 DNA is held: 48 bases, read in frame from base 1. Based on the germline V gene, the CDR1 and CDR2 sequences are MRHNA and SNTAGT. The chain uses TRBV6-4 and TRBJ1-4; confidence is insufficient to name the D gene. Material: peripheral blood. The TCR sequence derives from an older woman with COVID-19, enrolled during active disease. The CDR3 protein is CASSGILLGLGEKLFF. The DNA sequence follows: TGTGCCAGCAGTGGGATCCTCCTGGGCCTTGGGGAAAAACTGTTTTTT.